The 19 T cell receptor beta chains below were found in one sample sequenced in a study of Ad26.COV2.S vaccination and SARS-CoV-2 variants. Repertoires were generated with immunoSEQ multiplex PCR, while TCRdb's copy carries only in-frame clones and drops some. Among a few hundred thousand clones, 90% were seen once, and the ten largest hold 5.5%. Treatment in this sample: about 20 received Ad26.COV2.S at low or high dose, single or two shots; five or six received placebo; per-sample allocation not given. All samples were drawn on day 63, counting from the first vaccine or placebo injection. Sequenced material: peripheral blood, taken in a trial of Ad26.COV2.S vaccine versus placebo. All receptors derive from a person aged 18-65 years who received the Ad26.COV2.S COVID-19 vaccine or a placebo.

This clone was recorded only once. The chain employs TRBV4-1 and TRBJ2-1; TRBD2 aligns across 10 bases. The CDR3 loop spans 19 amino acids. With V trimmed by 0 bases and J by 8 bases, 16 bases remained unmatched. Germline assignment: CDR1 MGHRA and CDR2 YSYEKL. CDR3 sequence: CASSQESERGGRGRDEQFF. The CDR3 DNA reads TGCGCCAGCAGCCAAGAGAGCGAGCGGGGGGGCCGGGGCCGCGATGAGCAGTTCTTC.

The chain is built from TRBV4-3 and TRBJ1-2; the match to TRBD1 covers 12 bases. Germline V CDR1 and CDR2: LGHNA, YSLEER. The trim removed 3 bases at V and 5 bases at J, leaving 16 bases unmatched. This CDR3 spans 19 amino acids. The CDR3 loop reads CASSHVFQPGQGAGYGYTF. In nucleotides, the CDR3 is TGCGCCAGCAGCCATGTATTCCAACCGGGACAGGGGGCTGGTTATGGCTACACCTTC.

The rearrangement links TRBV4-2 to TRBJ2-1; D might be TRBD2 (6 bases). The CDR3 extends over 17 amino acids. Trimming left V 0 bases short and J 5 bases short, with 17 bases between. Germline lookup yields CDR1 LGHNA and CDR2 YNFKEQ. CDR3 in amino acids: CASSQELRDLADNEQFF. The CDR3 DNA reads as TGTGCCAGCAGCCAAGAGCTGCGGGACCTCGCCGACAATGAGCAGTTCTTC.

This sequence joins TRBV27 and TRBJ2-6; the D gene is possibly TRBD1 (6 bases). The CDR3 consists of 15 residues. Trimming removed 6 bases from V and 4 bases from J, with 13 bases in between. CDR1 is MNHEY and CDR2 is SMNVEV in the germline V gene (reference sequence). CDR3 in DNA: TGTGCCAGCAGCTCCCCAGGGGCCGGGGCCAACGTCCTGACTTTC. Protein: CASSSPGAGANVLTF.

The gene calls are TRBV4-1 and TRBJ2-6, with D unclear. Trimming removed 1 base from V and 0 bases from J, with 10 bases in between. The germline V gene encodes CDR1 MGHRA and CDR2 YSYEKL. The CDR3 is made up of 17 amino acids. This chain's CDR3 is CASSQVVGSSGANVLTF. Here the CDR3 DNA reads TGCGCCAGCAGCCAAGTCGTGGGTTCCTCTGGGGCCAACGTCCTGACTTTC.

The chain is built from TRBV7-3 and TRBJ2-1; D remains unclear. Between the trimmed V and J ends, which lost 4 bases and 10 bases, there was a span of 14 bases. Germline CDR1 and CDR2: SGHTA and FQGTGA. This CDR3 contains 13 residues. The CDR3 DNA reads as TGTGCCAGCAGCTCTAACCCGGACGCCGAGCAGTTCTTC. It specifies CASSSNPDAEQFF.

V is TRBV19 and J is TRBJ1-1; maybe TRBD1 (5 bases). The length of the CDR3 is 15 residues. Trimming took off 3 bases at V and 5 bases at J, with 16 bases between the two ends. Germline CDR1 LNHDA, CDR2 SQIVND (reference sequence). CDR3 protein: CASSIGGGGGTEAFF. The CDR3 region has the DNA TGTGCCAGTAGTATTGGGGGAGGAGGCGGAACTGAAGCTTTCTTT.

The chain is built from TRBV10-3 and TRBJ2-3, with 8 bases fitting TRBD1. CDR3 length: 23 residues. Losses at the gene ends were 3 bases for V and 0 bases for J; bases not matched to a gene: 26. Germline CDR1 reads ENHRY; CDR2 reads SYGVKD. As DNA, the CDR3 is TGTGCCATCAGTGACCCGACAAGAAATTCAGGGGGCGGCCTAAAAAGAAGCACAGATACGCAGTATTTT. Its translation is CAISDPTRNSGGGLKRSTDTQYF.

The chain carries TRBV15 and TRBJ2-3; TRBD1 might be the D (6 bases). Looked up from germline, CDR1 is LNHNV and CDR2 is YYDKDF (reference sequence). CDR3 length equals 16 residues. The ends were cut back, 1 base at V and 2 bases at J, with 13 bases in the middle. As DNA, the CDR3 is TGTGCCACCAGCAGAGGACAGGTGGTCTTCACAGATACGCAGTATTTT. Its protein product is CATSRGQVVFTDTQYF.

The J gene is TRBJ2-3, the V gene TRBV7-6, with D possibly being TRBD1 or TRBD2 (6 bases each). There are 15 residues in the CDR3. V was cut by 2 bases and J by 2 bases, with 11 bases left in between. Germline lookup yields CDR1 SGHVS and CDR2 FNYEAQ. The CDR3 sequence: CASSLTGAVTDTQYF. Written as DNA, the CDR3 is TGTGCCAGCAGCTTAACGGGGGCGGTCACAGATACGCAGTATTTT.

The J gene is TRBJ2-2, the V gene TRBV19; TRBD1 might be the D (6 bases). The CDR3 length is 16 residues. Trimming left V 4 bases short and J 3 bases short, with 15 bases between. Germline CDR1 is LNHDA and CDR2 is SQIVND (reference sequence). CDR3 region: CASSTETGLDTGELFF. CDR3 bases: TGTGCCAGTAGTACTGAAACAGGGCTGGACACCGGGGAGCTGTTTTTT. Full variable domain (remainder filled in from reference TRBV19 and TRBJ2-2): DGGITQSPKYLFRKEGQNVTLSCEQNLNHDAMYWYRQDPGQGLRLIYYSQIVNDFQKGDIAEGYSVSREKKESFPLTVTSAQKNPTAFYLCASSTETGLDTGELFFGEGSRLTVL.

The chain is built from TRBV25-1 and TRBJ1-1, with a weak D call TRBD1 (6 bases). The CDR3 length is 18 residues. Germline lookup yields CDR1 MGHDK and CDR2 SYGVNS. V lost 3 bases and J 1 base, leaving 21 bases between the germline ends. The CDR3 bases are TGTGCCAGCAGTGAGAGTGGCAGGGGCCTTTTTAAGAACACTGAAGCTTTCTTT. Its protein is CASSESGRGLFKNTEAFF.

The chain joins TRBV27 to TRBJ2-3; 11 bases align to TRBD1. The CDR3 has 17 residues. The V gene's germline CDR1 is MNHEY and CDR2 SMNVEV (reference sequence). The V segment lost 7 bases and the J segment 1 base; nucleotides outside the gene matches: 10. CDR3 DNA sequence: TGTGCCAGCAAGGACAGGGGGCGGTTGATAGGCACAGATACGCAGTATTTT. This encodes CASKDRGRLIGTDTQYF.

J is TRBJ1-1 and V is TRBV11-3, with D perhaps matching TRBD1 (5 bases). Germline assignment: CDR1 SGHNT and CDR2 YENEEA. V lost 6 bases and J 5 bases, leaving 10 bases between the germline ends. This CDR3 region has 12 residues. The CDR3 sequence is CASRGLRTEAFF. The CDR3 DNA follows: TGTGCCAGCAGGGGGCTGCGAACTGAAGCTTTCTTT. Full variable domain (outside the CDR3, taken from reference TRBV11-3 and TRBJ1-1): EAGVVQSPRYKIIEKKQPVAFWCNPISGHNTLYWYLQNLGQGPELLIRYENEEAVDDSQLPKDRFSAERLKGVDSTLKIQPAELGDSAVYLCASRGLRTEAFFGQGTRLTVV.

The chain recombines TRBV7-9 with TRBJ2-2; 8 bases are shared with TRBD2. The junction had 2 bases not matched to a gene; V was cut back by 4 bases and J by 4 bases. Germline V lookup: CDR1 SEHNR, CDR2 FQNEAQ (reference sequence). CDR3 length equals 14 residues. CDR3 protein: CASSSSGSTGELFF. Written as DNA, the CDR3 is TGTGCCAGCAGCTCAAGCGGGAGCACCGGGGAGCTGTTTTTT.

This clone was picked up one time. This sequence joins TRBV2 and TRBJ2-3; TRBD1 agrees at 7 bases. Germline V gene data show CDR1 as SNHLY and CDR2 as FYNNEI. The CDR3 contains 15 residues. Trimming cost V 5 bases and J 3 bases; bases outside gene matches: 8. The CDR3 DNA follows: TGTGCCAGCAGTCTTGACAGGGTAAAGACAGATACGCAGTATTTT. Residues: CASSLDRVKTDTQYF. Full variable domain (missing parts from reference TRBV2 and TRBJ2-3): EPEVTQTPSHQVTQMGQEVILRCVPISNHLYFYWYRQILGQKVEFLVSFYNNEISEKSEIFDDQFSVERPDGSNFTLKIRSTKLEDSAMYFCASSLDRVKTDTQYFGPGTRLTVL.

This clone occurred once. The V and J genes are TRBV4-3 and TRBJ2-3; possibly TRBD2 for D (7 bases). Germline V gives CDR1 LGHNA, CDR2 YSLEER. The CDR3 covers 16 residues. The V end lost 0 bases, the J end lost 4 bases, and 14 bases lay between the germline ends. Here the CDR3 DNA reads TGCGCCAGCAGCCAAGACCCGGGGGGCCTCGCAGATACGCAGTATTTT. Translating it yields CASSQDPGGLADTQYF.

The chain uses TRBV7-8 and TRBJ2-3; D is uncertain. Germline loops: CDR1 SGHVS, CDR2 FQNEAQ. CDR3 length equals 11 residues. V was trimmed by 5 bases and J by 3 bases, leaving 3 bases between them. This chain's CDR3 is CASSRTDTQYF. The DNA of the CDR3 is TGTGCCAGCAGCCGGACAGATACGCAGTATTTT.

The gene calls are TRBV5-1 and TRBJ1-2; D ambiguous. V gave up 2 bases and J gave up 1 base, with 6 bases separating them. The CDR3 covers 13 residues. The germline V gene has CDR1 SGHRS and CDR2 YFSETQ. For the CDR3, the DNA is TGCGCCAGCAGCTTAGAAGGTAACTATGGCTACACCTTC. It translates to CASSLEGNYGYTF.